This is a list of T cell receptor beta chains from one sample in a study of breast tumors, draining lymph nodes, adjacent tissues. TCRdb independently ran MiXCR on the multiplex PCR reads; one entry per CDR3 protein. The sample includes under 350,000 distinct CDR3 sequences, over 25% of them seen just once. The sample taken for sequencing was axillary lymph node tissue. These receptors all come from a female donor with breast cancer. Some clones in this sample may be carry-over from other donors' samples. Both conserved end residues are part of each CDR3. Each record gives: V gene, D gene, J gene, clone size, CDR3 DNA, CDR3 protein. The D gene is left open where the match is weak. Some rows mark clone size as missing; the rest say once, few, many or name a class of expanded clone.

>TRBV7-8|TRBD2|TRBJ2-7|many
TGTGCCAGCAGCCATAGGGAGGTAGCGGGACCTCTCTTGGAGCAGTACTTC
CASSHREVAGPLLEQYF
>TRBV19|-|TRBJ1-1|few
TGTGCCAGTAGTGTCGGCCTTTTGGGCACTGAAGCTTTCTTT
CASSVGLLGTEAFF
>TRBV2|-|TRBJ2-3|many
TGTGCCAGCAGACTCTATCCGGGACAACGGAAGTATTTT
CASRLYPGQRKYF
>TRBV6-1|-|TRBJ2-5|many
TGTGCCAGCAGTGGGACAGAAAAAGAGACCCAGTACTTC
CASSGTEKETQYF
>TRBV5-6|-|TRBJ2-7|-
TGTGCCAGCAGTTTGGACAAGGGCCTCGAGCAGTACTTC
CASSLDKGLEQYF
>TRBV6-5|-|TRBJ2-7|few
TGTGCCAGCCTCCGGACAGATACCTACGAGCAGTACTTC
CASLRTDTYEQYF
>TRBV7-9|-|TRBJ2-5|many
TGTGCCAGCAGCCGCTCTTTAAGGCCCTACCAAGAGACCCAGTACTTC
CASSRSLRPYQETQYF
>TRBV10-3|-|TRBJ2-2|-
TGTGCCATCAGTGATCGTCAGACCACCGGGGAGCTGTTTTTT
CAISDRQTTGELFF
>TRBV19|TRBD2|TRBJ2-3|-
TGTGCCAGTAGTATGGCGGGAGGAGGCGATACGCAGTATTTT
CASSMAGGGDTQYF
>TRBV6-4|TRBD2|TRBJ2-3|few
TGTGCCAGCAATCAGCGGGAGAGAACAGATACGCAGTATTTT
CASNQRERTDTQYF
>TRBV20-1|-|TRBJ1-1|-
TGCAGTGCTAAGGGTGGGAACACTGAAGCTTTCTTT
CSAKGGNTEAFF
>TRBV20-1|TRBD1|TRBJ2-5|many
TGCAGTGCTCAGACAGGACAGGACGTGACGGAGACCCAGTACTTC
CSAQTGQDVTETQYF
>TRBV2|-|TRBJ1-2|many
TGTGCCAGCAGTAGCAACCCACAGGTCGGCTACACCTTC
CASSSNPQVGYTF
>TRBV19|-|TRBJ1-5|many
TGTGCCAGTAGTATAGAAGGGTTTCAGCCCCAGCATTTT
CASSIEGFQPQHF
>TRBV20-1|TRBD1|TRBJ1-5|-
TGCAGTGCCCCCCTGACAGGGCGGTACAATGAGCAGTTT
CSAPLTGRYNEQF
>TRBV25-1|TRBD1|TRBJ2-1|many
TGTGCCAGCAGGGGACAGGGCTCCTACAATGAGCAGTTCTTC
CASRGQGSYNEQFF
>TRBV6-2/TRBV6-3|-|TRBJ2-7|-
TGTGCCAGCAAGCACCGGGACTCCGCCTACGAGCAGTACTTC
CASKHRDSAYEQYF
>TRBV20-1|TRBD2|TRBJ2-1|many
TGCAGTGCGGAGAAGACTAGCGGGGCCTACAATGAGCAGTTCTTC
CSAEKTSGAYNEQFF
>TRBV29-1|-|TRBJ2-1|many
TGCAGCGTTGAGGGGGGGGCCAGCTCCTACAATGAGCAGTTCTTC
CSVEGGASSYNEQFF
>TRBV30|-|TRBJ1-2|-
TGTGCCTGGAGTATCTCTCGGACAGCCTCGCCCTATGGCTACACCTTC
CAWSISRTASPYGYTF
>TRBV19|-|TRBJ1-2|once
TGTGCCAGTAGTAATTATGGGGGGGTCTACACCTTC
CASSNYGGVYTF
>TRBV9|-|TRBJ2-1|many
TGTGCCAGCAGCGTAGATGTACAGACCTACAATGAGCAGTTCTTC
CASSVDVQTYNEQFF
>TRBV11-2|-|TRBJ2-1|many
TGTGCCAGCAGCTTAGTTGAACAATACAATGAGCAGTTCTTC
CASSLVEQYNEQFF
>TRBV9|-|TRBJ1-5|-
TGTGCCAGCTCCCCGAACCCCGCAGATCGAAATCAGCCCCAGCATTTT
CASSPNPADRNQPQHF
>TRBV12-3/TRBV12-4|TRBD1|TRBJ2-7|many
TGTGCCAGCAGGGGACCGGGACAGGTGCAGACCTACGAGCAGTACTTC
CASRGPGQVQTYEQYF
>TRBV15|-|TRBJ2-1|many
TGTGCCACCAGCGGGGACAATGAGCAGTTCTTC
CATSGDNEQFF
>TRBV6-1|TRBD1|TRBJ2-5|many
TGTGCCAGCAGACGAGGACAGGGGGCAAGCGAGACCCAGTACTTC
CASRRGQGASETQYF
>TRBV19|-|TRBJ2-2|many
TGTGCCAGTAGTCCACGACTAGGGTCCGGGGAGCTGTTTTTT
CASSPRLGSGELFF
>TRBV10-2|TRBD1|TRBJ2-7|many
TGCGCCAGCAGTGAATGGGACAGGGCAAACTACGAGCAGTACTTC
CASSEWDRANYEQYF
>TRBV6-5|TRBD2|TRBJ2-5|-
TGTACCAGCAGTCACTCGAGACGCGGGAGAGAGACCCAGTACTTC
CTSSHSRRGRETQYF
>TRBV6-1|TRBD1|TRBJ2-7|-
TGTGCCAGCAGTCCAACCGGGACAGGGGGGACCTACGAGCAGTACTTC
CASSPTGTGGTYEQYF
>TRBV27|-|TRBJ2-7|-
TGTGCCAGCAAGATGGCCGGGAGAACAGCCTCCTGCGAGCAGTACTTC
CASKMAGRTASCEQYF
>TRBV3-1|TRBD2|TRBJ2-1|few
TGTGCCAGCAGCCAAAAGTGGCCGGGAGGGGAACAGTTCTTC
CASSQKWPGGEQFF
>TRBV20-1|TRBD2|TRBJ2-7|many
TGCAGTGCTAGATATAGCGGGAGTACCTACGAGCAGTACTTC
CSARYSGSTYEQYF
>TRBV7-2|-|TRBJ1-5|many
TGTGCCAGCAGCCTCAGGGTCGATCAGCCCCAGCATTTT
CASSLRVDQPQHF
>TRBV24-1|TRBD1|TRBJ1-2|many
TGTGCCACCAGTGAAACAGGGGGCGCCAACTATGGCTACACCTTC
CATSETGGANYGYTF
>TRBV19|TRBD1|TRBJ1-3|many
TGTGCCAGTAGTGTCGGGACAGGAAAGTCTCCGGGCTCTGGAAACACCATATATTTT
CASSVGTGKSPGSGNTIYF
>TRBV6-5|TRBD2|TRBJ2-7|many
TGTGCCAGCAGTAGCGGAGGAATAGCGGGATTTCTGGACGAGCAGTACTTC
CASSSGGIAGFLDEQYF
>TRBV20-1|-|TRBJ2-7|many
TGCAGTGCTAAGAGTTACGAGCAGTACTTC
CSAKSYEQYF
>TRBV5-6|-|TRBJ2-7|many
TGTGCCAGCAGCTTGAGGGTACTTCCGTTCTACGAGCAGTACTTC
CASSLRVLPFYEQYF
>TRBV2|-|TRBJ2-1|many
TGTGCCAGCAGCCGGAGGCGGGACGTCAATGAGCAGTTCTTC
CASSRRRDVNEQFF
>TRBV6-5|-|TRBJ2-7|few
TGTGCCAGCAGTGCCCGAACCGGGACAACCCTCTACGAGCAGTACTTC
CASSARTGTTLYEQYF
>TRBV19|-|TRBJ1-5|many
TGTGCCAGTAGAAGGTTAGACCAGCCCCAGCATTTT
CASRRLDQPQHF
>TRBV15|-|TRBJ2-5|-
TGTGCCACCAGCAGCCCCGGGGGCGTCCAAGAGACCCAGTACTTC
CATSSPGGVQETQYF
>TRBV29-1|TRBD1|TRBJ1-4|-
TGCAGCGTTGGGGGACAGGGTAATGAAAAGCTGTTTTTT
CSVGGQGNEKLFF
>TRBV6-5|-|TRBJ2-3|-
TGTGCCGGCAGTTATGGCACGGAAAGCCCAGATACGCAGTATTTT
CAGSYGTESPDTQYF
>TRBV12-3/TRBV12-4|-|TRBJ2-3|many
TGTGCCAGCAGTTTAGCACAGGGAGGTTACACAGATACGCAGTATTTT
CASSLAQGGYTDTQYF
>TRBV6-6|TRBD1|TRBJ1-2|many
TGTGCCAGCACAGACAGGGGGAATAACTATGGCTACACCTTC
CASTDRGNNYGYTF
>TRBV24-1|-|TRBJ1-5|-
TGTGCCACCAGTGGCAGGGGAGATCAGCCCCAGCATTTT
CATSGRGDQPQHF
>TRBV5-8|-|TRBJ2-1|-
TGTGCCAGCAGCTTGGTAATAGAAGAGCAGTTCTTC
CASSLVIEEQFF
>TRBV25-1|TRBD1|TRBJ1-2|many
TGTGCCAGCAGTGAAGGCAGGGGGCAGTTCTATGGCTACACCTTC
CASSEGRGQFYGYTF
>TRBV7-2|-|TRBJ2-5|many
TGTGCCAGCAGCTCCCAGCGGGCCAACCAAGAGACCCAGTACTTC
CASSSQRANQETQYF
>TRBV6-2/TRBV6-3|-|TRBJ2-7|-
TGTGCCAGCAGCCGATCAGGGCTCGCCCTATCGACCTACGAGCAGTACTTC
CASSRSGLALSTYEQYF
>TRBV19|-|TRBJ1-5|many
TGTGCCAGTAGCACTAATTCCCCAGGGGTTTCTCAGCCCCAGCATTTT
CASSTNSPGVSQPQHF
>TRBV6-6|-|TRBJ2-7|-
TGTGCCAGCAGTTACTCGGGTATAGGCGAGCAGTACTTC
CASSYSGIGEQYF